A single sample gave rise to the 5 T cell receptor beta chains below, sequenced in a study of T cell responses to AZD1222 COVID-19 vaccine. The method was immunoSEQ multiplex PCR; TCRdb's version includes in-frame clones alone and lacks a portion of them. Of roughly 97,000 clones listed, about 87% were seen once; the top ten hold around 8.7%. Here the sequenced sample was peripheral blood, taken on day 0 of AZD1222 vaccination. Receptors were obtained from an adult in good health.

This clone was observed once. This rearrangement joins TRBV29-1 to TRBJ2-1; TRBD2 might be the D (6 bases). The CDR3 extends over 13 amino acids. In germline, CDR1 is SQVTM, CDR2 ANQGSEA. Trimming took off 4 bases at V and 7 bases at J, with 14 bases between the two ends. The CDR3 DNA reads TGCAGCGTTGGGGACGGGGGTAAGAATGAGCAGTTCTTC. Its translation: CSVGDGGKNEQFF.

CDR3 loop: CASSPRRAVATNEKLFF. CDR3 coding DNA: TGTGCCAGTAGTCCCCGCCGAGCCGTTGCAACTAATGAAAAACTGTTTTTT. V is TRBV19 and J is TRBJ1-4, with D hard to call. Trimming pared 5 bases from V and 0 bases from J, leaving 16 bases between. This CDR3 is built from 17 residues. The germline V gene encodes CDR1 LNHDA and CDR2 SQIVND (reference sequence).

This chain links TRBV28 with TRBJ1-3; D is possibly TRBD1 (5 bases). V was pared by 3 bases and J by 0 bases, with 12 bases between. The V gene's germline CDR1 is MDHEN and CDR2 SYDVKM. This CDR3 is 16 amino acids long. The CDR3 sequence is CASSLTGLISGNTIYF. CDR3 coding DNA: TGTGCCAGCAGTTTGACGGGACTTATCTCTGGAAACACCATATATTTT.

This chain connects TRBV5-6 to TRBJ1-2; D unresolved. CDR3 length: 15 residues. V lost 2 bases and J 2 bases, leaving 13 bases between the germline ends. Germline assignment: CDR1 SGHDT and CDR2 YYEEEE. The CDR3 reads CASSFRASSNYGYTF. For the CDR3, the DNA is TGTGCCAGCAGCTTTCGGGCCAGCTCCAACTATGGCTACACCTTC.

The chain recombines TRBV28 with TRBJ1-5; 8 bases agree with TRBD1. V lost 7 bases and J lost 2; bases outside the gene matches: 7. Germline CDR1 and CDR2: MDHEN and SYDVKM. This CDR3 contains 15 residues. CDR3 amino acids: CASTAGGGGNQPQHF. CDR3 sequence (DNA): TGTGCCAGCACCGCAGGGGGCGGTGGCAATCAGCCCCAGCATTTT.